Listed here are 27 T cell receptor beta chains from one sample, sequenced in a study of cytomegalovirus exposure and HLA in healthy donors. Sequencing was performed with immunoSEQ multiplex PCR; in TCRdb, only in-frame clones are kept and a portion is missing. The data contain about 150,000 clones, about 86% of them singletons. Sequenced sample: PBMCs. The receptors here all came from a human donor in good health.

The DNA of the CDR3 is TGTGCCAGCAGCGGAGGACAGACGAGCTCCTACAATGAGCAGTTCTTC. This gives the protein CASSGGQTSSYNEQFF. The V call is TRBV9, the J call TRBJ2-1, with D possibly being TRBD1 (6 bases). The CDR3 runs 16 residues. Trimming shortened V by 3 bases and J by 0 bases, and 13 bases separated the two germline ends. The germline V gene has CDR1 SGDLS and CDR2 YYNGEE.

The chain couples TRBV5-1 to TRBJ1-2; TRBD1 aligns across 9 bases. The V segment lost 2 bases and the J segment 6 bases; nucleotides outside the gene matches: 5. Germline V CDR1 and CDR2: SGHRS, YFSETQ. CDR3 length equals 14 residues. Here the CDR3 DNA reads TGCGCCAGCAGCTTAGACAGGGGGTTTAATGGCTACACCTTC. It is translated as CASSLDRGFNGYTF.

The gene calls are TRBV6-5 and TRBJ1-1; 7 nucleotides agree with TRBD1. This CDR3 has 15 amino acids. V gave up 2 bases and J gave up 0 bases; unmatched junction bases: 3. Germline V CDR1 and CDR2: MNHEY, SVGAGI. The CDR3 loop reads CASSYDRDLNTEAFF. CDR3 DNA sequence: TGTGCCAGCAGTTACGACAGGGACTTGAACACTGAAGCTTTCTTT.

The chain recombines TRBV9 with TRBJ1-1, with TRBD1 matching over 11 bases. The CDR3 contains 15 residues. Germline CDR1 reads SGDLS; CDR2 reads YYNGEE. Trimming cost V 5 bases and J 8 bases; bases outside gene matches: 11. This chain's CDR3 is CASRGGDRGSMEAFF. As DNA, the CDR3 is TGTGCCAGCAGGGGAGGGGACAGGGGGTCTATGGAAGCTTTCTTT. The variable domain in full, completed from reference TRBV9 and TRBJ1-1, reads DSGVTQTPKHLITATGQRVTLRCSPRSGDLSVYWYQQSLDQGLQFLIQYYNGEERAKGNILERFSAQQFPDLHSELNLSSLELGDSALYFCASRGGDRGSMEAFFGQGTRLTVV.

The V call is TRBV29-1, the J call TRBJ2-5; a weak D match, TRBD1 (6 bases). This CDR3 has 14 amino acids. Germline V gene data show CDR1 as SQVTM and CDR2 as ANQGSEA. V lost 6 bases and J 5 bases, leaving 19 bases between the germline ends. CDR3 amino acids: CSVSPGQRGETQYF. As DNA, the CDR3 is TGCAGCGTGAGCCCCGGACAGCGAGGGGAGACCCAGTACTTC. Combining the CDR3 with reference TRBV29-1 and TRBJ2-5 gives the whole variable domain SAVISQKPSRDICQRGTSLTIQCQVDSQVTMMFWYRQQPGQSLTLIATANQGSEATYESGFVIDKFPISRPNLTFSTLTVSNMSPEDSSIYLCSVSPGQRGETQYFGPGTRLLVL.

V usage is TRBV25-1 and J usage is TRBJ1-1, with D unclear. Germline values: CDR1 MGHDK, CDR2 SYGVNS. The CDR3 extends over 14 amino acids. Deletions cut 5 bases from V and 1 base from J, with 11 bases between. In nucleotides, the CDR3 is TGTGCCAGCAGTCTAAGCCTATGGAACACTGAAGCTTTCTTT. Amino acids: CASSLSLWNTEAFF. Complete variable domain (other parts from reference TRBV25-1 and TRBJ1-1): EADIYQTPRYLVIGTGKKITLECSQTMGHDKMYWYQQDPGMELHLIHYSYGVNSTEKGDLSSESTVSRIRTEHFPLTLESARPSHTSQYLCASSLSLWNTEAFFGQGTRLTVV.

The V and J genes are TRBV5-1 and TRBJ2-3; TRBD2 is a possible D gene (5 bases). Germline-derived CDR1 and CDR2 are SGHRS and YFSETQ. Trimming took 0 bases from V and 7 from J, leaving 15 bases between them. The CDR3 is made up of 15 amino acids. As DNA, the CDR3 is TGCGCCAGCAGCTTGGGAGCGGCAGGCCAAAATACGCAGTATTTT. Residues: CASSLGAAGQNTQYF.

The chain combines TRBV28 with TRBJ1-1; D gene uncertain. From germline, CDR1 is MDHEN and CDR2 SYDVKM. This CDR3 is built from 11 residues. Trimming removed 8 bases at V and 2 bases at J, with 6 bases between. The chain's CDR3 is CASSVNTEAFF. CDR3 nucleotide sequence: TGTGCCAGCTCAGTCAACACTGAAGCTTTCTTT.

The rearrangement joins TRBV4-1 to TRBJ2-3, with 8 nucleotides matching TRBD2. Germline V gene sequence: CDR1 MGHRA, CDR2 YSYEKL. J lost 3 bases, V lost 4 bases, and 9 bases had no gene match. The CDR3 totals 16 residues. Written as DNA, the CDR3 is TGCGCCAGCAGCCTAAAGACTAGCGTTTCGACAGATACGCAGTATTTT. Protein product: CASSLKTSVSTDTQYF.

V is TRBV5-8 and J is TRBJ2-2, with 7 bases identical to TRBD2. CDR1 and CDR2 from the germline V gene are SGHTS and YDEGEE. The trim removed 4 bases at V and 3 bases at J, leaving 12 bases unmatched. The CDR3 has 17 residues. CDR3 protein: CASSLFAGRADTGELFF. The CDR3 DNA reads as TGTGCCAGCAGCCTTTTCGCGGGGAGGGCCGACACCGGGGAGCTGTTTTTT.

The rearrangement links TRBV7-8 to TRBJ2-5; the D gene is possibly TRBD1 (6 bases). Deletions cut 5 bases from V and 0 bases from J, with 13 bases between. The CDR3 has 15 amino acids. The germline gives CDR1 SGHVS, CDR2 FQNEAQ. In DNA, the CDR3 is TGTGCCAGCAGCGACAGAACAGGGCACCAAGAGACCCAGTACTTC. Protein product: CASSDRTGHQETQYF.

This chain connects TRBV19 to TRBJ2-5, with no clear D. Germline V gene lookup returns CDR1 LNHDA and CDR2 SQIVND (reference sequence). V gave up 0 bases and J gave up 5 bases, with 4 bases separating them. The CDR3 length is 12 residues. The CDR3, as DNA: TGTGCCAGTAGTATAGAACGGGAGACCCAGTACTTC. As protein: CASSIERETQYF.

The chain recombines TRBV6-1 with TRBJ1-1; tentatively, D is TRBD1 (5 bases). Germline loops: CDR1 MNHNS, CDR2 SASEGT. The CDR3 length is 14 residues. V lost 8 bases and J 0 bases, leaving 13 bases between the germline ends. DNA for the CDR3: TGTGCCAGCCAATCAGGGAACCTGAACACTGAAGCTTTCTTT. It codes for CASQSGNLNTEAFF.

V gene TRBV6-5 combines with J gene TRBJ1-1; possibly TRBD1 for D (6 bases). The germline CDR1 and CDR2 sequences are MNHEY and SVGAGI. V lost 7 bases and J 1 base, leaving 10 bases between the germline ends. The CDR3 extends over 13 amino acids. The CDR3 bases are TGTGCCAGCATAGCAGGGGCGAACACTGAAGCTTTCTTT. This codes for CASIAGANTEAFF.

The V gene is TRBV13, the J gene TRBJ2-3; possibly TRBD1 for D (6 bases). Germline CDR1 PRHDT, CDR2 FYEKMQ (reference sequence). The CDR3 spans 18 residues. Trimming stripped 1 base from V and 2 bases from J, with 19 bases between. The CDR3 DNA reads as TGTGCCAGCAGCTTAGAATCTTTGGGTCAGGGGACCACAGATACGCAGTATTTT. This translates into CASSLESLGQGTTDTQYF. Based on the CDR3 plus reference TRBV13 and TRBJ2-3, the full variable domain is AAGVIQSPRHLIKEKRETATLKCYPIPRHDTVYWYQQGPGQDPQFLISFYEKMQSDKGSIPDRFSAQQFSDYHSELNMSSLELGDSALYFCASSLESLGQGTTDTQYFGPGTRLTVL.

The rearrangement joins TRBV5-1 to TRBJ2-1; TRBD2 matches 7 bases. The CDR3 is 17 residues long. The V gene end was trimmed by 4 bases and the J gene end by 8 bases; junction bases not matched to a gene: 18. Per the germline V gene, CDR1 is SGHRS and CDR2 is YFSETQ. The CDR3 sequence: CASSPSVEGGWWDEQFF. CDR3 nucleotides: TGCGCCAGCAGCCCCTCAGTGGAGGGAGGGTGGTGGGATGAGCAGTTCTTC.

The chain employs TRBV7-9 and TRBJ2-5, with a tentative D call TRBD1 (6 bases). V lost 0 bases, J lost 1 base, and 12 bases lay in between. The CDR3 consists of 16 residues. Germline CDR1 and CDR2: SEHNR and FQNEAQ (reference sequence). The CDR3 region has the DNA TGTGCCAGCAGCTTAGCTTATGGACAGAGCCAAGAGACCCAGTACTTC. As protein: CASSLAYGQSQETQYF.

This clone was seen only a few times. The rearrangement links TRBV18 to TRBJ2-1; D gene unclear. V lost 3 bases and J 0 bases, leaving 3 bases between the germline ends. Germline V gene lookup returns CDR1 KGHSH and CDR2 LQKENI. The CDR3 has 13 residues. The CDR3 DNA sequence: TGTGCCAGCTCACCGAGCTCCTACAATGAGCAGTTCTTC. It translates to CASSPSSYNEQFF.

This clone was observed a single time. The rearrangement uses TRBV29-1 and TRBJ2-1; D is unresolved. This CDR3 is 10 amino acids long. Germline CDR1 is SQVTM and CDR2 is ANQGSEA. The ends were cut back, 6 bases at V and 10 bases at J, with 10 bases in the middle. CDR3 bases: TGCAGCGTCTCCGCCAGGGAGCAGTTCTTC. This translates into CSVSAREQFF.

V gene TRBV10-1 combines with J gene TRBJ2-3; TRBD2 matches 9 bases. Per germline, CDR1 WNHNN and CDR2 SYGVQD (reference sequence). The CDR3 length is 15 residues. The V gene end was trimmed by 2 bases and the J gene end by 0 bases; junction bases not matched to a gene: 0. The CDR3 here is CASSEGLASTDTQYF. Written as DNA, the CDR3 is TGCGCCAGCAGTGAGGGACTAGCGAGCACAGATACGCAGTATTTT.

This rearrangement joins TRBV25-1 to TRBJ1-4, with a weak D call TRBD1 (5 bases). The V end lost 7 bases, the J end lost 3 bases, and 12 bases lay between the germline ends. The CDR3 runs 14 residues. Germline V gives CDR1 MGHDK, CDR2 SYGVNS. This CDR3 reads CASTDPRANEKLFF. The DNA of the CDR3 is TGTGCCAGCACTGACCCCAGGGCTAATGAAAAACTGTTTTTT.

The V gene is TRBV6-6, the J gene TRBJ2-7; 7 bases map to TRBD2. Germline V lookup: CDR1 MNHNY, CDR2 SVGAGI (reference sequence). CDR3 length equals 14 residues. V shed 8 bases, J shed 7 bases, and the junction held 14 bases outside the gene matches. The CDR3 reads CASVGGSGGREQYF. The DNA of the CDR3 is TGTGCCAGCGTGGGGGGGTCGGGGGGTCGGGAGCAGTACTTC.

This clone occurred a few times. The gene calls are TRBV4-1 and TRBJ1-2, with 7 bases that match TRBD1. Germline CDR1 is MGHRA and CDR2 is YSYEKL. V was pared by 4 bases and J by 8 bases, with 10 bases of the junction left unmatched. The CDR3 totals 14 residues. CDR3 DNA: TGCGCCAGCAGCCTGATTCCAGTAGGGGGCGGCTACACCTTC. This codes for CASSLIPVGGGYTF.

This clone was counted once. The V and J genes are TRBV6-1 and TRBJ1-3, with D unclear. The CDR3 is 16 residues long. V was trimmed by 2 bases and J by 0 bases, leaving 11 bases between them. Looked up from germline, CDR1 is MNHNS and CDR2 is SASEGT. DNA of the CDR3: TGTGCCAGCAGTGAAATGCGGGAGTACTCTGGAAACACCATATATTTT. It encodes CASSEMREYSGNTIYF.

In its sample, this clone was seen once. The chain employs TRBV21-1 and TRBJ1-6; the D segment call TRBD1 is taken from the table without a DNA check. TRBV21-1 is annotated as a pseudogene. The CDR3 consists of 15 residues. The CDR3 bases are TGTGCCAGCAGCAAAGAGGGACAGGGAGGTTCACCCCTCCACTTT. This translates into CASSKEGQGGSPLHF.

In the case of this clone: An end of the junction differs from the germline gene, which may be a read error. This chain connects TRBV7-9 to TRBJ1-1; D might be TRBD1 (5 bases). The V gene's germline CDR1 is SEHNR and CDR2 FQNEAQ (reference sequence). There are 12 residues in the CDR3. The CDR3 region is CASSSGLTEAFF. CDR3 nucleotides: TGTGCCAGTAGCTCAGGGCTCACTGAAGCTTTCTTT. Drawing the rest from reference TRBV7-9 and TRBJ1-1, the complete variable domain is DTGVSQNPRHKITKRGQNVTFRCDPISEHNRLYWYRQTLGQGPEFLTYFQNEAQLEKSRLLSDRFSAERPKGSFSTLEIQRTEQGDSAMYLCASSSGLTEAFFGQGTRLTVV.

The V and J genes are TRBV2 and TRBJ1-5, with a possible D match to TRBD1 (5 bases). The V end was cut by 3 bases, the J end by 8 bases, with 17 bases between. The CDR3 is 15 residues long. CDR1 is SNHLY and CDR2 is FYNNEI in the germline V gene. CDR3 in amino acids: CASSDPPQGGEPQHF. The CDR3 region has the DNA TGTGCCAGCAGTGATCCCCCGCAGGGAGGGGAGCCCCAGCATTTT.